The 23 T cell receptor beta chains listed next were all sequenced from one sample in a study of blood T cell repertoires in COVID-19. Here immunoSEQ multiplex PCR was the method, and the copy in TCRdb shows in-frame clones only, minus some. The table lists roughly 80,000 clones, about four fifths of them singletons. The source material was peripheral blood. The origin of the receptors is a human donor in a cohort sampled during active COVID-19.

The table lists this clone with a few counts. This rearrangement joins TRBV6-6 to TRBJ2-4, with 10 nucleotides matching TRBD1. The V gene end was trimmed by 4 bases and the J gene end by 7 bases; junction bases not matched to a gene: 7. Germline lookup yields CDR1 MNHNY and CDR2 SVGAGI (reference sequence). This CDR3 is built from 15 residues. CDR3 coding DNA: TGTGCCAGCAGTTTCCGACCGGGACAGGGGAACATTCAGTACTTC. Translated: CASSFRPGQGNIQYF.

The chain employs TRBV18 and TRBJ1-2, with a tentative D call TRBD1 (6 bases). The CDR3 sequence is 14 residues long. Trimming took off 3 bases at V and 4 bases at J, with 12 bases between the two ends. Germline CDR1 and CDR2: KGHSH and LQKENI. Written as DNA, the CDR3 is TGTGCCAGCTCACCGCAAACAGGGACCTATGGCTACACCTTC. Translating gives CASSPQTGTYGYTF.

DNA for the CDR3: TGTGCCAGCAGCCAGACGACAGGAGACTTCTACGAGCAGTACTTC. This translates into CASSQTTGDFYEQYF. V is TRBV4-2 and J is TRBJ2-7; a weak D match, TRBD1 (6 bases). This CDR3 contains 15 residues. Germline V lookup: CDR1 LGHNA, CDR2 YNFKEQ. Trimming took off 3 bases at V and 3 bases at J, with 15 bases between the two ends.

This chain joins TRBV15 and TRBJ1-1, with a tentative D call TRBD1 (5 bases). The CDR3 is made up of 14 amino acids. V was cut by 3 bases and J by 5 bases, with 13 bases left in between. Germline-derived CDR1 and CDR2 are LNHNV and YYDKDF (reference sequence). The chain's CDR3 is CATSRGGTNTEAFF. CDR3 sequence (DNA): TGTGCCACCAGCAGGGGGGGGACGAATACTGAAGCTTTCTTT.

The J gene is TRBJ1-5, the V gene TRBV3-1 (or the pseudogene TRBV3-2), with D uncertain. This CDR3 comprises 13 residues. CDR1 is LGHDT and CDR2 is YNNKEL in the germline V gene (reference sequence). Trimming took off 1 base at V and 4 bases at J, with 5 bases between the two ends. Here the CDR3 reads CASSQGQNQPQHF. CDR3 bases: TGTGCCAGCAGCCAAGGGCAGAATCAGCCCCAGCATTTT.

The DNA for the CDR3 is TGTGCCAGCAGCTGGCCAGGGGGGATGGGGCAGTTCTTC. Its translation is CASSWPGGMGQFF. The chain employs TRBV14 and TRBJ2-1, with D tentatively TRBD1 (7 bases). Trimming took off 5 bases at V and 12 bases at J, with 17 bases between the two ends. This CDR3 has 13 residues. CDR1 SGHDN and CDR2 FVKESK come from the germline V gene.

This chain connects TRBV30 to TRBJ1-1; perhaps TRBD1 as D (6 bases). CDR3 length equals 12 residues. Trimming shortened V by 4 bases and J by 1 base, and 7 bases separated the two germline ends. Germline assignment: CDR1 GTSNPN and CDR2 SVGIG (reference sequence). The chain's CDR3 is CAWTDRNTEAFF. For the CDR3, the DNA is TGTGCCTGGACGGACAGGAACACTGAAGCTTTCTTT.

The V and J genes are TRBV9 and TRBJ1-2, with 8 bases aligning to TRBD1. V shed 2 bases and J 5 bases; nucleotides not matched to a gene: 5. The CDR3 runs to 14 residues. Per the germline V gene, CDR1 is SGDLS and CDR2 is YYNGEE. The CDR3 here is CASSVQGAEYGYTF. DNA for the CDR3: TGTGCCAGCAGCGTCCAGGGGGCCGAGTATGGCTACACCTTC.

The chain has TRBV6-6 and TRBJ2-3, with D uncertain. This CDR3 spans 14 amino acids. The germline gives CDR1 MNHNY, CDR2 SVGAGI (reference sequence). V lost 5 bases and J 1 base, leaving 10 bases between the germline ends. Here the CDR3 DNA reads TGTGCCAGCAGTCGCGGTGGTGGCACAGATACGCAGTATTTT. Protein product: CASSRGGGTDTQYF.

The chain joins TRBV6-5 to TRBJ2-5, with D hard to call. Germline V gives CDR1 MNHEY, CDR2 SVGAGI. V lost 2 bases to trimming and J lost 1 base, with 5 bases between them. This CDR3 has 13 amino acids. The CDR3 DNA sequence: TGTGCCAGCAGTTACACCGGCCAAGAGACCCAGTACTTC. This sequence encodes CASSYTGQETQYF.

This sequence joins TRBV5-1 and TRBJ1-1; 7 bases align to TRBD1. With 0 bases clipped from V and 5 bases from J, the junction kept 4 bases outside the gene matches. The CDR3 loop spans 14 amino acids. CDR1 is SGHRS, CDR2 YFSETQ, per germline. The CDR3 is CASSLEQGRTEAFF. CDR3 coding DNA: TGCGCCAGCAGCTTGGAACAGGGGAGGACTGAAGCTTTCTTT. Full variable domain (rest looked up from reference TRBV5-1 and TRBJ1-1): KAGVTQTPRYLIKTRGQQVTLSCSPISGHRSVSWYQQTPGQGLQFLFEYFSETQRNKGNFPGRFSGRQFSNSRSEMNVSTLELGDSALYLCASSLEQGRTEAFFGQGTRLTVV.

The rearrangement links TRBV6-5 to TRBJ2-1; 11 nucleotides agree with TRBD2. J lost 5 bases, V lost 7 bases, and 4 bases had no gene match. The germline V gene has CDR1 MNHEY and CDR2 SVGAGI. The CDR3 extends over 14 amino acids. CDR3 nucleotide sequence: TGTGCCAGCATGGTAGCGGGGGGGGACAATGAGCAGTTCTTC. Amino acids: CASMVAGGDNEQFF.

This clone came up a few times. The gene calls are TRBV30 and TRBJ1-2; no clear D gene. V lost 1 base to trimming and J lost 7 bases, with 16 bases between them. The germline gives CDR1 GTSNPN, CDR2 SVGIG (reference sequence). The CDR3 sequence is 14 residues long. CDR3 DNA: TGTGCCTGGAGTGCGGGCAGCGGATGGGTTGGCTACACCTTC. It codes for CAWSAGSGWVGYTF.

The J gene is TRBJ1-3, the V gene TRBV6-4; D is perhaps TRBD1 (5 bases). V lost 2 bases, J lost 1 base, and 9 bases lay in between. Per germline, CDR1 MRHNA and CDR2 SNTAGT. The CDR3 has 15 amino acids. CDR3 sequence (DNA): TGTGCCAGCAGTGACAGGGGAAGTTCTGGAAACACCATATATTTT. Translated: CASSDRGSSGNTIYF.

In this sample, this clone turned up a few times. The chain joins TRBV6-5 to TRBJ1-2, with D maybe TRBD1 (5 bases). Per the germline V gene, CDR1 is MNHEY and CDR2 is SVGAGI. This CDR3 contains 14 residues. Trimming removed 5 bases from V and 4 bases from J, with 14 bases in between. CDR3: CASSQGGDRYGYTF. The CDR3 bases are TGTGCCAGCAGTCAGGGTGGGGATCGCTATGGCTACACCTTC.

The sample holds one count of this clone. The J gene is TRBJ1-2, the V gene TRBV6-5; D perhaps matches TRBD1 (6 bases). CDR3 length: 15 amino acids. The germline CDR1 and CDR2 sequences are MNHEY and SVGAGI. V lost 8 bases to trimming and J lost 4 bases, with 20 bases between them. For the CDR3, the DNA is TGTGCCAGCGCCGGGGGGCCAGGGAGTGTCTATGGCTACACCTTC. This encodes CASAGGPGSVYGYTF.

The chain joins TRBV11-1 to TRBJ1-2; TRBD1 agrees at 9 bases. The V segment lost 2 bases and the J segment 5 bases; nucleotides outside the gene matches: 9. There are 16 residues in the CDR3. Per germline, CDR1 SGHAT and CDR2 FQDESV (reference sequence). CDR3 amino acids: CASSLSSRQGDYGYTF. The CDR3, as DNA: TGTGCCAGCAGCTTAAGTTCCCGACAGGGGGATTATGGCTACACCTTC. The variable domain in full, with the rest retrieved from reference TRBV11-1 and TRBJ1-2, is EAEVAQSPRYKITEKSQAVAFWCDPISGHATLYWYRQILGQGPELLVQFQDESVVDDSQLPKDRFSAERLKGVDSTLKIQPAELGDSAMYLCASSLSSRQGDYGYTFGSGTRLTVV.

This rearrangement joins TRBV5-1 to TRBJ1-1, with D uncertain. The germline V gene has CDR1 SGHRS and CDR2 YFSETQ. The CDR3 has 14 amino acids. The V end was cut by 5 bases, the J end by 2 bases, with 13 bases between. The CDR3 sequence is CASRETLVNTEAFF. The DNA of the CDR3 is TGCGCCAGCAGAGAGACTCTAGTCAACACTGAAGCTTTCTTT.

The J gene is TRBJ1-1, the V gene TRBV5-6; D is undetermined. The CDR3 sequence is 13 residues long. CDR1 and CDR2 from the germline V gene are SGHDT and YYEEEE. Trimming removed 4 bases at V and 11 bases at J, with 18 bases between. In DNA, the CDR3 is TGTGCCAGCAGCCTCAGGACTGGGTTAAGGGCTTTCTTT. It yields the protein CASSLRTGLRAFF.

The chain is built from TRBV5-4 and TRBJ2-3, with D possibly being TRBD1 (6 bases). CDR3 length equals 15 residues. Trimming removed 2 bases from V and 1 base from J, with 11 bases in between. Germline lookup yields CDR1 SGHNT and CDR2 YYREEE (reference sequence). The CDR3 bases are TGTGCCAGCAGCTTACAGGGTGCTGGCACAGATACGCAGTATTTT. Its translation: CASSLQGAGTDTQYF.

The chain is built from TRBV6-5 and TRBJ1-2; 8 nucleotides agree with TRBD1. The V segment lost 6 bases and the J segment 2 bases; nucleotides outside the gene matches: 8. Germline V CDR1 and CDR2: MNHEY, SVGAGI. The CDR3 length is 15 residues. The CDR3 DNA is TGTGCCAGCAGGCTGAGCAGGGGGCAGAACTATGGCTACACCTTC. Translated, it gives CASRLSRGQNYGYTF.

The genes are TRBV6-5 and TRBJ2-7, with D perhaps TRBD2 (5 bases). The CDR3 loop spans 15 amino acids. Trimming pared 4 bases from V and 6 bases from J, leaving 19 bases between. Germline loops: CDR1 MNHEY, CDR2 SVGAGI. The CDR3 here is CASSSRPTSGGEQYF. The CDR3 DNA follows: TGTGCCAGCAGTTCTCGACCAACTAGTGGTGGCGAGCAGTACTTC.

Points on this clone: At one of its ends the junction is not consistent with the germline gene, which may arise from a read error. The J gene is TRBJ2-2, the V gene TRBV28; the match to TRBD2 covers 7 bases. In germline, CDR1 is MDHEN, CDR2 SYDVKM. The CDR3 runs to 15 residues. The chain's CDR3 is CASSLLGGNPGELFF. CDR3 in DNA: TGTGCCAGCAGTTTACTGGGAGGGAACCCCGGGGAGCTGTTTTTT.